A selection of T cell receptor beta chains follows, all from one sample in a study of control samples from healthy donors and cancer patients. Here immunoSEQ multiplex PCR was the method, and the copy in TCRdb shows in-frame clones only, minus some. Found here are 160,000 or so clones, about 94% of them singletons; the top ten hold more than 2%. Specimen: blood. Receptors originate from a man in his fifties in good health. Each CDR3 is given with its conserved first and last residue. The order of the fields is J gene, V gene, CDR3 protein.

TRBJ2-7 TRBV5-1 CASSLDAGSSYEQYF
TRBJ2-3 TRBV2 CASSERAAKRGTDTQYF
TRBJ2-3 TRBV3-1/TRBV3-2 CASSQDYSGLDTQYF
TRBJ2-7 TRBV10-3 CAISGGTATYEQYF
TRBJ2-2 TRBV9 CASSDSGGPNTGELFF
TRBJ2-1 TRBV9 CASSVAQGLAGGGSYNEQFF
TRBJ2-7 TRBV13 CASRAGTSFYEQYF
TRBJ1-5 TRBV9 CASSVDPSGTGPQHF
TRBJ2-1 TRBV19 CASSMGTSYNEQFF
TRBJ2-4 TRBV6-5 CASSRQGDKNIQYF
TRBJ1-5 TRBV28 CASRTGLYQPQHF
TRBJ2-2 TRBV12-5 CASGLKGADGELFF
TRBJ1-3 TRBV3-1/TRBV3-2 CASSPTGTGLSGNTIYF
TRBJ1-2 TRBV5-6 CASSLAAFNYGYTF
TRBJ1-1 TRBV23-1 CASSQDSTGGKGTEAFF
TRBJ1-2 TRBV28 CASSFPRNYGYTF
TRBJ2-7 TRBV29-1 CSVKVRLVPAEQYF
TRBJ2-3 TRBV7-7 CASSLGPSSVDTQYF
TRBJ2-1 TRBV6-4 CASSVAGGGNEQFF
TRBJ1-6 TRBV27 CASSPDRVSPLHF
TRBJ2-2 TRBV9 CASSGVEGGELFF
TRBJ2-7 TRBV6-2/TRBV6-3 CASSPLSGSYEQYF
TRBJ2-6 TRBV11-2 CASSLDLVGGANVLTF
TRBJ2-7 TRBV10-1 CASSDRTVVEEQYF
TRBJ1-3 TRBV5-6 CASSTLTGPSGNTIYF
TRBJ2-7 TRBV5-1 CASSLAGGTSSYEQYF
TRBJ2-7 TRBV2 CASSAIGYEQYF
TRBJ2-7 TRBV19 CASRSGASYEQYF
TRBJ2-6 TRBV19 CASSIDLSGANVLTF
TRBJ1-6 TRBV9 CASSGGTGGNSPLHF
TRBJ1-4 TRBV28 CASSRPGGNEKLFF
TRBJ2-2 TRBV6-6 CASSYSRETGELFF
TRBJ2-3 TRBV9 CASSVPIAGADTQYF
TRBJ2-5 TRBV7-2 CASSRRDRGETQYF
TRBJ2-2 TRBV18 CASSPRGLVNTGELFF
TRBJ1-1 TRBV19 CASSTDREWTEAFF
TRBJ2-3 TRBV7-3 CASSSGLARTDTQYF
TRBJ2-2 TRBV24-1 CATAGTKNTGELFF
TRBJ2-5 TRBV20-1 CSAPTPGTQYF
TRBJ1-1 TRBV5-1 CASSPALGEGTEAFF
TRBJ2-2 TRBV25-1 CASSVTGPGELFF
TRBJ2-7 TRBV28 CASSLGGSMVEQYF
TRBJ2-1 TRBV11-2 CASSLDLTGRSNEQFF
TRBJ2-2 TRBV24-1 CATKTSGGETGELFF
TRBJ2-3 TRBV5-4 CASSLWVAGVSDTQYF
TRBJ2-4 TRBV18 CASSPPTAILAKNIQYF
TRBJ2-1 TRBV4-2 CASSQEEFTEQFF
TRBJ2-3 TRBV4-2 CASSQDQRSTDTQYF
TRBJ1-5 TRBV7-2 CASSLEGTGHQPQHF
TRBJ1-5 TRBV10-3 CAISEGQEATQPQHF
TRBJ1-4 TRBV5-1 CASSLAGVNEKLFF
TRBJ2-5 TRBV18 CASSPRWTVEETQYF
TRBJ2-1 TRBV11-2 CASSSRRAGPRGAYNEQFF
TRBJ2-4 TRBV27 CASSSPAGLTKNIQYF
TRBJ1-2 TRBV19 CASSIGRDRVSYGYTF
TRBJ2-1 TRBV18 CASSPPFAPDQFF
TRBJ2-7 TRBV15 CATSPRQGMDEQYF
TRBJ2-7 TRBV15 CATSKGGPLSSEQYF
TRBJ1-1 TRBV6-6 CASSYLNTEAFF
TRBJ1-1 TRBV30 CAWRAQYGPNDGTEAFF